This paragraph covers one T cell receptor (beta chain) sequence. The antigen is unknown. Sequenced material consisted of expressed TCRB transcripts (all of the isolated RNA was reverse transcribed). Sequenced by immunoSEQ multiplex PCR; TCRdb stores in-frame clones only, minus some. The sample includes around 500,000 clones, roughly an eighth of them seen just once. The sample originates from a study of beta chain features in type 1 diabetes. Study-level information: There were some 110 million sorted cells examined across all samples.

In germline, CDR1 is PRHDT, CDR2 FYEKMQ (reference sequence). The CDR3 has 15 residues. V gave up 4 bases and J gave up 7 bases; unmatched junction bases: 8. Study-level points and caveats: Insertions were fewer and deletions more numerous at VDJ junctions in type 1 diabetes patients.

The sequenced material came from naive CD4+ T cells from blood. The chain employs TRBV13 and TRBJ2-3, with 10 bases matching TRBD2. The sequence was obtained from a woman younger than 30 in good health. The CDR3 nucleotides are TGTGCCAGCAGCTCCGAGCGGGGGGGCCCTTATACGCAGTATTTT. Its translation is CASSSERGGPYTQYF.